Listed below are T cell receptor beta chains from one sample, sequenced in a study of identical twins. TCRdb processed the 5' RACE reads anew with MiXCR; each CDR3 protein has one entry. The repertoire holds approximately 230,000 distinct CDR3 sequences, with approximately 7.1% as singletons. These same records also appear under a second study, on T cells expressing NK-cell markers.

Sequenced material: CD8+ T cells sorted from blood. The receptors stem from a woman younger than 35 in good health. CDR3s include the opening cysteine and the closing phenylalanine or tryptophan. Each record gives: J gene, clone size, D gene, V gene, CDR3 protein, CDR3 DNA. D genes are given only for firm matches. Only part of the rows carry a size: once, few, many, or a class if the clone is expanded.

TRBJ2-2 | . | . | TRBV5-5 | CASSLGRLNTGELFF | TGTGCCAGCAGCTTGGGGCGCCTGAACACCGGGGAGCTGTTTTTT
TRBJ1-2 | few | TRBD1 | TRBV7-9 | CASSHSRTGERGYTF | TGTGCCAGCAGCCATTCTCGGACAGGGGAGAGAGGCTACACCTTC
TRBJ1-1 | few | . | TRBV27 | CASSSLGGTEAFF | TGTGCCAGCAGTTCCCTCGGAGGCACTGAAGCTTTCTTT
TRBJ1-2 | . | . | TRBV2 | CASGRNREAYGYTF | TGTGCCAGCGGCCGGAACCGGGAGGCCTATGGCTACACCTTC
TRBJ2-7 | . | . | TRBV29-1 | CSVKTGIVEQYF | TGCAGCGTCAAGACAGGAATCGTCGAGCAGTACTTC
TRBJ2-3 | many | . | TRBV3-1 | CASSQVGGAEDTQYF | TGTGCCAGCAGCCAAGTGGGGGGGGCCGAAGATACGCAGTATTTT
TRBJ2-7 | many | TRBD1 | TRBV7-2 | CASSFGTGRSYEQYF | TGTGCCAGCAGCTTCGGGACAGGGAGGTCCTACGAGCAGTACTTC
TRBJ2-7 | few | . | TRBV9 | CASSVGVGSYEQYF | TGTGCCAGCAGCGTAGGGGTGGGCTCCTACGAGCAGTACTTC
TRBJ2-1 | many | . | TRBV10-1 | CASSESTVSYNEQFF | TGCGCCAGCAGTGAGTCGACAGTTTCCTACAATGAGCAGTTCTTC
TRBJ2-7 | many | . | TRBV29-1 | CSVATPTGYEQYF | TGCAGCGTTGCCACACCCACCGGCTACGAGCAGTACTTC
TRBJ2-1 | . | . | TRBV20-1 | CSALEYNEQFF | TGCAGTGCTTTAGAATACAATGAGCAGTTCTTC
TRBJ2-5 | many | TRBD1 | TRBV27 | CASTHGGQVQETQYF | TGTGCCAGCACCCATGGGGGACAGGTACAAGAGACCCAGTACTTC
TRBJ2-3 | . | . | TRBV9 | CASSGGWVTDTQYF | TGTGCCAGCAGTGGGGGGTGGGTCACAGATACGCAGTATTTT
TRBJ1-1 | few | TRBD1 | TRBV10-3 | CATLKTGGRTEAFF | TGTGCCACCTTAAAAACAGGGGGCCGGACTGAAGCTTTCTTT
TRBJ2-1 | . | TRBD2 | TRBV12-5 | CASGSPSGPYNEQFF | TGTGCTAGTGGTTCACCTAGCGGGCCCTACAATGAGCAGTTCTTC
TRBJ2-7 | few | TRBD1 | TRBV18 | CASSPQGTDEQYF | TGTGCCAGCTCACCACAGGGGACAGACGAGCAGTACTTC
TRBJ2-1 | few | . | TRBV20-1 | CSARDEVFGERIEQFF | TGCAGTGCTAGAGATGAGGTTTTCGGGGAGCGAATTGAGCAGTTCTTC
TRBJ1-1 | . | TRBD1 | TRBV7-9 | CASYDRANTEAFF | TGTGCCAGCTACGACAGGGCGAACACTGAAGCTTTCTTT
TRBJ2-3 | many | . | TRBV5-1 | CASSLEGRGAADTQYF | TGCGCCAGCAGCTTGGAGGGAAGGGGGGCTGCAGATACGCAGTATTTT
TRBJ2-5 | . | TRBD1 | TRBV27 | CASSLSGRTGLNF | TGTGCCAGCAGTTTATCCGGGCGGACAGGGTTGAACTTC
TRBJ2-7 | many | . | TRBV5-1 | CASSLWTESYEQYF | TGCGCCAGCAGCTTGTGGACGGAGTCCTACGAGCAGTACTTC
TRBJ2-2 | . | . | TRBV7-9 | CANPRDGTGELFF | TGTGCCAACCCCCGGGACGGAACCGGGGAGCTGTTTTTT
TRBJ2-7 | many | . | TRBV20-1 | CSARPRRLSSYEQYF | TGCAGTGCTAGACCCAGGCGCCTTAGCTCCTACGAGCAGTACTTC
TRBJ1-1 | few | . | TRBV19 | CASSIDNVGGDTEAFF | TGTGCCAGTAGTATAGACAACGTCGGGGGAGACACTGAAGCTTTCTTT
TRBJ1-5 | . | . | TRBV5-5 | CASSYDYSRSQPQHF | TGTGCCAGCAGCTACGATTACAGTAGGTCTCAGCCCCAGCATTTT
TRBJ2-2 | few | . | TRBV7-2 | CASSLGTPNTGELFF | TGTGCCAGCAGCTTAGGGACTCCTAACACCGGGGAGCTGTTTTTT